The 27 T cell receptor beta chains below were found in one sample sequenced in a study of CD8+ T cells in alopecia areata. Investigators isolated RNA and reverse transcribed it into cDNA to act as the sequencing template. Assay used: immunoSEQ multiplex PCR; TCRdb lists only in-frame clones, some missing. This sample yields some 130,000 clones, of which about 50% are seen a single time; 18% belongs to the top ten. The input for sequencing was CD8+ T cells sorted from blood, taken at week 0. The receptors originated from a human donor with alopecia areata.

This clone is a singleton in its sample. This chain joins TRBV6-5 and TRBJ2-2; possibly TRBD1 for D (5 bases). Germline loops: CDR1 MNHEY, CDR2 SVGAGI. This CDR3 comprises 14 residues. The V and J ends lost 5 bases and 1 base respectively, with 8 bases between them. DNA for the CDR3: TGTGCCAGCAGTCCCCAGGGGAACACCGGGGAGCTGTTTTTT. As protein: CASSPQGNTGELFF.

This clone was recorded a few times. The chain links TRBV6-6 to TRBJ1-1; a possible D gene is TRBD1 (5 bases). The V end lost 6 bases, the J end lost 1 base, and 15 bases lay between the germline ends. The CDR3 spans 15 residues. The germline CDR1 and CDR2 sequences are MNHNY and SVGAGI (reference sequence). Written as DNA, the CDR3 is TGTGCCAGCAGCCCTCTCGAGGGGCAGAACACTGAAGCTTTCTTT. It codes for CASSPLEGQNTEAFF.

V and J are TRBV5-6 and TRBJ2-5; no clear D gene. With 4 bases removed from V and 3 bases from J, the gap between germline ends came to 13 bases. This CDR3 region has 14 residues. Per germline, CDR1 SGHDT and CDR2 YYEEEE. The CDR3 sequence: CASSAYTTEETQYF. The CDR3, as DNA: TGTGCCAGCAGCGCCTACACGACGGAAGAGACCCAGTACTTC.

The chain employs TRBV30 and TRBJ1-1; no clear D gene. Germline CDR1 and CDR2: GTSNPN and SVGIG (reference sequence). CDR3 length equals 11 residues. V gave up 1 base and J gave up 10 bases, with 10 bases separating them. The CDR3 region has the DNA TGTGCCTGGAGTGAGGGTTTAGGAGCTTTCTTT. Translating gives CAWSEGLGAFF. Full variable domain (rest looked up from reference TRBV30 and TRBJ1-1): SQTIHQWPATLVQPVGSPLSLECTVEGTSNPNLYWYRQAAGRGLQLLFYSVGIGQISSEVPQNLSASRPQDRQFILSSKKLLLSDSGFYLCAWSEGLGAFFGQGTRLTVV.

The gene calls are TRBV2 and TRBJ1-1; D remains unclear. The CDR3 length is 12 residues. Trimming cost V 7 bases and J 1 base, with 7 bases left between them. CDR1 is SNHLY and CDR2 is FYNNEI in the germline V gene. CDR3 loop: CASTPGNTEAFF. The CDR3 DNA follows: TGTGCCAGCACCCCGGGGAACACTGAAGCTTTCTTT.

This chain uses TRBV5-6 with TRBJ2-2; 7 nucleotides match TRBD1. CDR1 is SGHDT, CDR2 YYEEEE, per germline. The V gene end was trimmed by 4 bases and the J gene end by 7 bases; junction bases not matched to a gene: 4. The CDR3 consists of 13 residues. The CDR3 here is CASSPQGDGELFF. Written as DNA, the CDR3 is TGTGCCAGCAGCCCCCAGGGGGACGGGGAGCTGTTTTTT.

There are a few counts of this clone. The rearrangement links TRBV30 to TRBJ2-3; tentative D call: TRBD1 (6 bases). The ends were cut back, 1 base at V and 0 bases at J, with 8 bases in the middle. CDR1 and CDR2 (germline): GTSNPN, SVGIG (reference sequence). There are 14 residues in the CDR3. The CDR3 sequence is CAWSGTVSTDTQYF. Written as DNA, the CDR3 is TGTGCCTGGAGTGGGACAGTTAGCACAGATACGCAGTATTTT.

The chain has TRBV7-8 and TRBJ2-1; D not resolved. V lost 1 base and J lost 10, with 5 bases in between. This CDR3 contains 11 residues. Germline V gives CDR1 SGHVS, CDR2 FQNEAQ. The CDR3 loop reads CASSLEVEQFF. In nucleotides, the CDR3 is TGTGCCAGCAGCTTAGAGGTAGAGCAGTTCTTC. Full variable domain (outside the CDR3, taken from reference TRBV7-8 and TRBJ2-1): GAGVSQSPRYKVAKRGQDVALRCDPISGHVSLFWYQQALGQGPEFLTYFQNEAQLDKSGLPSDRFFAERPEGSVSTLKIQRTQQEDSAVYLCASSLEVEQFFGPGTRLTVL.

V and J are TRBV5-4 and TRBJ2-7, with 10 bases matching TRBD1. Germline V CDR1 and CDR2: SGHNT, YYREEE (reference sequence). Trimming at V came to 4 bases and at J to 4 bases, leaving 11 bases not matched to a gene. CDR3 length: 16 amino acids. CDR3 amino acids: CASSQEGTGEGYEQYF. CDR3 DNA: TGTGCCAGCAGCCAAGAGGGGACAGGGGAAGGGTACGAGCAGTACTTC. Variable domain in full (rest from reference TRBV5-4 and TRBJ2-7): ETGVTQSPTHLIKTRGQQVTLRCSSQSGHNTVSWYQQALGQGPQFIFQYYREEENGRGNFPPRFSGLQFPNYSSELNVNALELDDSALYLCASSQEGTGEGYEQYFGPGTRLTVT.

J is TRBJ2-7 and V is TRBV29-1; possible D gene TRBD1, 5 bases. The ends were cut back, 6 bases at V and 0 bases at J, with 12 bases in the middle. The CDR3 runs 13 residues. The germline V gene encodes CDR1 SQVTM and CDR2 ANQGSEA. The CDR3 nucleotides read TGCAGCGTAGATACGACAGACTCCTACGAGCAGTACTTC. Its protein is CSVDTTDSYEQYF.

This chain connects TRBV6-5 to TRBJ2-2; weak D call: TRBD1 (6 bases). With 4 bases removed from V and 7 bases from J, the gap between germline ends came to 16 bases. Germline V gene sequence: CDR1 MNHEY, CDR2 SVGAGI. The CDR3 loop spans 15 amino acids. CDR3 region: CASSSTTGLGGELFF. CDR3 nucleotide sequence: TGTGCCAGCAGTTCCACGACAGGTCTCGGCGGGGAGCTGTTTTTT.

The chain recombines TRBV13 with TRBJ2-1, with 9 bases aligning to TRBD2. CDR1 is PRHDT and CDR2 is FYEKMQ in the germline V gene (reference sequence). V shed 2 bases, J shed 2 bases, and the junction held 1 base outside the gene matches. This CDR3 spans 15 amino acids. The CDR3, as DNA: TGTGCCAGCAGCTTATCTAGCGGGGCCTACAATGAGCAGTTCTTC. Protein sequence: CASSLSSGAYNEQFF.

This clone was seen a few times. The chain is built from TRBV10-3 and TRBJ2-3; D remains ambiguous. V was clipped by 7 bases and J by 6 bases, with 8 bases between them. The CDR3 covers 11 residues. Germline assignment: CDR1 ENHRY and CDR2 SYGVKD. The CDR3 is CAIMTADTQYF. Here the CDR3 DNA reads TGTGCCATCATGACCGCCGATACGCAGTATTTT.

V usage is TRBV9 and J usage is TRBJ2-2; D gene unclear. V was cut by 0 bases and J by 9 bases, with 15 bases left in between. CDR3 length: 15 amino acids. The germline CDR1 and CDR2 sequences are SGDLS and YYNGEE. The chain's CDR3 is CASSVDGSLTRELFF. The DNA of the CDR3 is TGTGCCAGCAGCGTAGACGGCTCGCTGACCCGGGAGCTGTTTTTT.

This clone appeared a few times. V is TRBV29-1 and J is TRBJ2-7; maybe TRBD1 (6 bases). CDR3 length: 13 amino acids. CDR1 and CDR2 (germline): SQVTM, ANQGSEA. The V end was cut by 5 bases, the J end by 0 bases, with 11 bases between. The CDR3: CSVRQESSYEQYF. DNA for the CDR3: TGCAGCGTTAGACAGGAGAGCTCCTACGAGCAGTACTTC.

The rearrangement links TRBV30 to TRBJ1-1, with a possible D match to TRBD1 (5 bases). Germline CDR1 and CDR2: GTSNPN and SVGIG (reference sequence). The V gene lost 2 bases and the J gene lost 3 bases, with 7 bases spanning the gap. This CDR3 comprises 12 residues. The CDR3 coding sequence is TGTGCCTGGAGTTGGGGGGACACTGAAGCTTTCTTT. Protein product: CAWSWGDTEAFF.

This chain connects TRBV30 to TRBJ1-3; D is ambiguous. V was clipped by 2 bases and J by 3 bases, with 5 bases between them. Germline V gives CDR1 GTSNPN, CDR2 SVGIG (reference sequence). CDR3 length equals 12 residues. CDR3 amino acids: CAWSTDGNTIYF. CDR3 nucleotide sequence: TGTGCCTGGAGTACTGATGGAAACACCATATATTTT.

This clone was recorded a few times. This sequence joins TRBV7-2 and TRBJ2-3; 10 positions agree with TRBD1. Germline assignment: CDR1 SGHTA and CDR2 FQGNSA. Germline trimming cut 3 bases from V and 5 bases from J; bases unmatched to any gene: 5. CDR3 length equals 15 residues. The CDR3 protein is CASSLGTGVLDTQYF. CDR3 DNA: TGTGCCAGCAGCTTGGGGACAGGGGTACTAGATACGCAGTATTTT.

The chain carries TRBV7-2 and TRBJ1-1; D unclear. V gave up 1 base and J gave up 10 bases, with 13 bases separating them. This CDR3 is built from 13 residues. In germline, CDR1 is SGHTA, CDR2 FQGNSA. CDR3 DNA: TGTGCCAGCAGCTTAGGTTTGGGGTCTGTAGCTTTCTTT. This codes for CASSLGLGSVAFF.

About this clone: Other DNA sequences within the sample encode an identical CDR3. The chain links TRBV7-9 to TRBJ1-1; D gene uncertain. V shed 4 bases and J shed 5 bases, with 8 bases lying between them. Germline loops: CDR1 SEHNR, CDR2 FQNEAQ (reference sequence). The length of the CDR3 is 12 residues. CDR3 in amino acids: CASSSGGTEAFF. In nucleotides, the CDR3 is TGTGCCAGCAGCTCCGGCGGAACTGAAGCTTTCTTT.

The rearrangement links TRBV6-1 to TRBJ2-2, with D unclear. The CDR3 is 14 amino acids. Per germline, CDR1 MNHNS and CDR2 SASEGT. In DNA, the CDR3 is TGTGCTAGCCTGGAAGGTATAGATACCGGGGAGCTGTTTTTT. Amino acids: CASLEGIDTGELFF.

The CDR3 coding sequence is TGTGCCAGCAGTCTTCAGGGGGTACTCCAAGAGACCCAGTACTTC. Its protein is CASSLQGVLQETQYF. This chain joins TRBV27 and TRBJ2-5, with 7 bases aligning to TRBD1. This CDR3 has 15 residues. Germline V lookup: CDR1 MNHEY, CDR2 SMNVEV (reference sequence). Losses at the gene ends were 5 bases for V and 1 base for J; bases not matched to a gene: 7.

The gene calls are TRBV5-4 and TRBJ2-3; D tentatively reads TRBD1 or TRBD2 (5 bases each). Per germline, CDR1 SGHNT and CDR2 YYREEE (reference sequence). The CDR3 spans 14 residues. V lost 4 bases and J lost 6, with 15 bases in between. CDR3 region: CASSTGRTPDTQYF. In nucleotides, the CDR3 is TGTGCCAGCAGCACGGGACGGACCCCGGATACGCAGTATTTT.

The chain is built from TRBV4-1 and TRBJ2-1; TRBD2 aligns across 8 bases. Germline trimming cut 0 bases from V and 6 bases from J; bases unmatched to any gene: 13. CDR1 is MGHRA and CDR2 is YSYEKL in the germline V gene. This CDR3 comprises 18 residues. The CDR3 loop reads CASSQDRRSGGRPNEQFF. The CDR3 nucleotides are TGCGCCAGCAGCCAAGATAGGAGGAGCGGGGGCCGACCCAATGAGCAGTTCTTC.

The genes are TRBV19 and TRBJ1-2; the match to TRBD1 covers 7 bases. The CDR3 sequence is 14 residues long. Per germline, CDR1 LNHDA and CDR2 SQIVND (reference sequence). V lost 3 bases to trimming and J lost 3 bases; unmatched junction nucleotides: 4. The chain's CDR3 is CASSIGDSDYGYTF. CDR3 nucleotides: TGTGCCAGTAGTATCGGGGACAGCGACTATGGCTACACCTTC.

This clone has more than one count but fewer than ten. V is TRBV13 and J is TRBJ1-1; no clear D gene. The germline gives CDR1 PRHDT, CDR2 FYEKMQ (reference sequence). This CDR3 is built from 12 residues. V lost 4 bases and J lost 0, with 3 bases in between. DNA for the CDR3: TGTGCCAGCAGCTATTTGAACACTGAAGCTTTCTTT. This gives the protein CASSYLNTEAFF.

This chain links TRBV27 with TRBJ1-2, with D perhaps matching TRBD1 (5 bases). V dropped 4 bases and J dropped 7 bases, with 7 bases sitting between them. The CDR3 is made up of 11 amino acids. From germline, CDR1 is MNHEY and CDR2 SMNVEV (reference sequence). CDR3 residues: CASSSGAGYTF. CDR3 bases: TGTGCCAGCAGTTCCGGGGCTGGCTACACCTTC.